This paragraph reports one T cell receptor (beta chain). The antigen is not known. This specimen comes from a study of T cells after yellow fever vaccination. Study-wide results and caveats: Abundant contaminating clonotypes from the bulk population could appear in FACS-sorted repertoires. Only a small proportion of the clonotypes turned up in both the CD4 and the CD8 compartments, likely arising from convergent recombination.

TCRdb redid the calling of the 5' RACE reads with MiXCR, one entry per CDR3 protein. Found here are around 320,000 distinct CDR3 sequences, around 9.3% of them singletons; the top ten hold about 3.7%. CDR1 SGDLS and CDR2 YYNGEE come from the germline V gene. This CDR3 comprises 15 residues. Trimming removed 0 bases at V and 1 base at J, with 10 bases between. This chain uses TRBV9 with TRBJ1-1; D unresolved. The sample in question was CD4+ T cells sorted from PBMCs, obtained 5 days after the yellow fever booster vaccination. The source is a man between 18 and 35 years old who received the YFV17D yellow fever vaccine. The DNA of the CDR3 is TGTGCCAGCAGCGTAGGCGGGCAGGCGAACACTGAAGCTTTCTTT. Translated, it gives CASSVGGQANTEAFF. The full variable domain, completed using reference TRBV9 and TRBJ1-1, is DSGVTQTPKHLITATGQRVTLRCSPRSGDLSVYWYQQSLDQGLQFLIQYYNGEERAKGNILERFSAQQFPDLHSELNLSSLELGDSALYFCASSVGGQANTEAFFGQGTRLTVV.